This T cell receptor (beta chain) was sequenced in a study of control samples from healthy donors and cancer patients. The CDR3 spans 14 residues. V gave up 11 bases and J gave up 2 bases, with 19 bases separating them. CDR1 is WSHSY and CDR2 is SAAADI in the germline V gene. The method was immunoSEQ multiplex PCR; TCRdb's version includes in-frame clones alone and lacks a portion of them. The repertoire holds about 120,000 clones, 88% seen once, with roughly 3.3% in the top ten. The clonotype originates from a man in his forties in good health. The sample was blood. The chain links TRBV10-2 to TRBJ2-7; tentatively, D is TRBD2 (6 bases). CDR3 coding DNA: TGCGCCGTAACTTGGGACTGGGGGGCCTACGAGCAGTACTTC. Encoded protein: CAVTWDWGAYEQYF.